This TCR beta chain was identified during a study of T cells expressing NK-cell markers. Study as a whole: Seven HCMV-seropositive donors and one seronegative donor made up the eight sequenced donors.

From germline, CDR1 is SGHRS and CDR2 YFSETQ. This CDR3 comprises 14 residues. Libraries used 5'RACE template switching adding universal primer site and UMIs. TCRdb reprocessed the 5' RACE reads, keeping one entry per CDR3 protein, no DNA. The ten most abundant clones cover around a tenth of a sample with about 410,000 distinct CDR3 sequences. Comment on this clonotype: Its target is unknown.

Study-level findings and limits: Four donors showed these clonotypes also leading the CD3+CD56-NKG2C+ fraction. Roughly six donors carried dominant NKG2C+ clonotypes that made up roughly 1.0-8% of their CD8+ T cells.

The source material was blood T cells: a sorted CD56 or NKG2C T cell subset, CD4+ or CD8+ T cells, or bulk PBMC T cells (not recorded which). This TCR came from a woman aged 45-60 years in good health. V is TRBV5-1 and J is TRBJ1-4. The CDR3 spells CASSFEGTNEKLFF.